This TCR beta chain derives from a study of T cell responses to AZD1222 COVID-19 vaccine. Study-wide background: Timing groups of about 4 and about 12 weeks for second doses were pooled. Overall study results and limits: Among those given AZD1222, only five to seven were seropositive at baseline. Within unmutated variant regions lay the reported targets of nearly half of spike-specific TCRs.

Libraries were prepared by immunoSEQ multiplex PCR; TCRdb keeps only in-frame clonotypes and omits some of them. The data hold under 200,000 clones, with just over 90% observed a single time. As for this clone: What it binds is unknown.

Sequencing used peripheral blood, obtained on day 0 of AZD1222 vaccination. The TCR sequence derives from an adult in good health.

The CDR3 loop is CASSFLLRDTQYF. The CDR3 DNA reads TGTGCCAGCAGCTTTTTGTTGAGAGATACGCAGTATTTT. The chain uses TRBV5-6 and TRBJ2-3; D is uncertain. The CDR3 runs 13 residues. V lost 2 bases and J lost 5, with 9 bases in between. Germline CDR1 SGHDT, CDR2 YYEEEE.